Each of the 24 T cell receptor beta chains below was sequenced from the same sample in a study of circulating and synovial CD4+ cells in juvenile arthritis. Method: immunoSEQ multiplex PCR; TCRdb's copy keeps in-frame clones and lacks some. The repertoire holds fewer than 35,000 clones, with about 95% as singletons. Sequencing used CD4+ T cells from blood. Receptors were obtained from a human donor with juvenile idiopathic arthritis.

The chain carries TRBV5-1 and TRBJ2-7, with TRBD1 identical over 12 bases. Trimming removed 4 bases from V and 7 bases from J; junction bases left unmatched: 6. CDR1 is SGHRS, CDR2 YFSETQ, per germline. This CDR3 has 14 residues. The CDR3 loop is CASSRGQGANEQYF. The CDR3, as DNA: TGCGCCAGCAGCAGGGGACAGGGGGCTAATGAGCAGTACTTC. The variable domain in full, with the rest retrieved from reference TRBV5-1 and TRBJ2-7, is KAGVTQTPRYLIKTRGQQVTLSCSPISGHRSVSWYQQTPGQGLQFLFEYFSETQRNKGNFPGRFSGRQFSNSRSEMNVSTLELGDSALYLCASSRGQGANEQYFGPGTRLTVT.

This sequence joins TRBV5-4 and TRBJ2-1; 7 nucleotides agree with TRBD1. There are 13 residues in the CDR3. V was clipped by 3 bases and J by 7 bases; unmatched bases: 4. Germline V gene lookup returns CDR1 SGHNT and CDR2 YYREEE (reference sequence). CDR3 DNA sequence: TGTGCCAGCAGCTCATACAGGGGAAATGAGCAGTTCTTC. This gives the protein CASSSYRGNEQFF.

V gene TRBV28 combines with J gene TRBJ2-7; 11 bases align to TRBD2. Per germline, CDR1 MDHEN and CDR2 SYDVKM. The length of the CDR3 is 18 residues. J gave up 1 base and V 2 bases, and 10 bases lay outside the gene matches. CDR3 DNA: TGTGCCAGCAGTTTAAGTTTCGGTAGCGGGAGGGGGTCCTACGAGCAGTACTTC. As protein: CASSLSFGSGRGSYEQYF.

The V call is TRBV10-2, the J call TRBJ1-2; D gene ambiguous. This CDR3 region has 13 residues. Trimming pared 5 bases from V and 5 bases from J, leaving 12 bases between. CDR1 WSHSY and CDR2 SAAADI come from the germline V gene. CDR3 coding DNA: TGCGCCAGCAGTCTCGAGAAGTTTTATGGCTACACCTTC. Translating gives CASSLEKFYGYTF.

The rearrangement links TRBV4-2 to TRBJ2-5, with 14 positions matching TRBD2. CDR3 length: 16 amino acids. V dropped 4 bases and J dropped 4; count of bases not matched to a gene: 5. Germline V gives CDR1 LGHNA, CDR2 YNFKEQ. Here the CDR3 reads CASSLGLAGAGETQYF. The CDR3 DNA reads TGTGCCAGCAGCCTGGGACTAGCGGGGGCGGGAGAGACCCAGTACTTC.

CDR3: CASSADSLNQPQHF. The CDR3 DNA is TGTGCCAGCTCAGCGGACAGTTTAAATCAGCCCCAGCATTTT. The genes are TRBV18 and TRBJ1-5; tentative D call: TRBD1 (6 bases). Germline V gives CDR1 KGHSH, CDR2 LQKENI. V was shortened by 5 bases and J by 4 bases, with 12 bases between the two germline ends. The CDR3 is 14 amino acids.

The rearrangement links TRBV6-1 to TRBJ2-1, with TRBD2 as a possible D gene (5 bases). V was pared by 4 bases and J by 4 bases, with 14 bases between. Germline CDR1 is MNHNS and CDR2 is SASEGT. The CDR3 runs to 15 residues. CDR3 sequence: CASSVDLAVYNEQFF. Here the CDR3 DNA reads TGTGCCAGCAGTGTAGACCTAGCTGTGTACAATGAGCAGTTCTTC.

V usage is TRBV28 and J usage is TRBJ1-2; 7 nucleotides line up with TRBD1. With V trimmed by 10 bases and J by 2 bases, 7 bases remained unmatched. Germline V CDR1 and CDR2: MDHEN, SYDVKM. The CDR3 consists of 13 residues. The DNA of the CDR3 is TGTGCCACCCTGGGACAGCCAAACTATGGCTACACCTTC. It encodes CATLGQPNYGYTF.

J is TRBJ1-2 and V is TRBV28; a possible D gene is TRBD1 (6 bases). Deletions cut 1 base from V and 4 bases from J, with 25 bases between. CDR3 size: 19 residues. Germline CDR1 MDHEN, CDR2 SYDVKM. CDR3 in DNA: TGTGCCAGCAGTTTATACAGCGGGGGGGCAGGTAGGGGAGGCTATGGCTACACCTTC. Translation: CASSLYSGGAGRGGYGYTF.

The V call is TRBV5-4, the J call TRBJ2-1; tentative D call: TRBD2 (6 bases). Between the trimmed V and J ends, which lost 4 bases and 3 bases, there was a span of 14 bases. The CDR3 totals 15 residues. Germline loops: CDR1 SGHNT, CDR2 YYREEE (reference sequence). Written as DNA, the CDR3 is TGTGCCAGCAGCGATAGCGGAACTGTCTACAATGAGCAGTTCTTC. This translates into CASSDSGTVYNEQFF.

This rearrangement joins TRBV28 to TRBJ2-3; 8 bases are shared with TRBD2. V lost 3 bases and J lost 6; bases outside the gene matches: 11. The CDR3 loop spans 16 amino acids. Germline CDR1 reads MDHEN; CDR2 reads SYDVKM. The CDR3 DNA follows: TGTGCCAGCAGTTTCATGGCGGGGGGTACATTGGATACGCAGTATTTT. This translates into CASSFMAGGTLDTQYF.

The CDR3 DNA sequence: TGTGCCAGTAGTACCGGACTTCACTCCTACGAGCAGTACTTC. This sequence encodes CASSTGLHSYEQYF. The chain combines TRBV19 with TRBJ2-7; TRBD2 might be the D (5 bases). With 4 bases removed from V and 0 bases from J, the gap between germline ends came to 10 bases. The CDR3 runs to 14 residues. Per the germline V gene, CDR1 is LNHDA and CDR2 is SQIVND (reference sequence).

The V gene is TRBV18, the J gene TRBJ1-1, with 7 nucleotides matching TRBD1. This CDR3 spans 15 amino acids. With V trimmed by 8 bases and J by 1 base, 10 bases remained unmatched. Germline V CDR1 and CDR2: KGHSH, LQKENI. CDR3 sequence reads: CASAQGRGGNTEAFF. CDR3 DNA sequence: TGTGCCAGCGCACAGGGGCGTGGCGGGAACACTGAAGCTTTCTTT.

The V call is TRBV6-4, the J call TRBJ2-3; 8 bases are a match to TRBD1. Germline values: CDR1 MRHNA, CDR2 SNTAGT. V was clipped by 6 bases and J by 4 bases; unmatched bases: 6. CDR3 length equals 14 residues. CDR3 in amino acids: CASSQGQGADTQYF. CDR3 nucleotide sequence: TGTGCCAGCAGCCAAGGACAGGGTGCAGATACGCAGTATTTT.

The chain couples TRBV4-3 to TRBJ2-3; D is unresolved. CDR3 size: 15 residues. Per the germline V gene, CDR1 is LGHNA and CDR2 is YSLEER. The V end was cut by 3 bases, the J end by 1 base, with 11 bases between. The CDR3 loop is CASSQSSVGTDTQYF. In nucleotides, the CDR3 is TGCGCCAGCAGCCAGTCCTCAGTGGGCACAGATACGCAGTATTTT.

The V and J genes are TRBV7-2 and TRBJ2-5; 8 nucleotides agree with TRBD2. J gave up 5 bases and V 5 bases, and 7 bases lay outside the gene matches. The CDR3 is 14 residues long. Germline V lookup: CDR1 SGHTA, CDR2 FQGNSA. CDR3 in DNA: TGTGCCAGCAGCCATGGACTAGCTGGGGAGACCCAGTACTTC. Translated: CASSHGLAGETQYF.

This chain links TRBV6-5 with TRBJ1-6; 8 bases agree with TRBD1. The CDR3 has 15 amino acids. Trimming at V came to 0 bases and at J to 7 bases, leaving 2 bases not matched to a gene. Germline CDR1 reads MNHEY; CDR2 reads SVGAGI. In DNA form, the CDR3 reads TGTGCCAGCAGTTACTCCGGACAGGGAAATTCACCCCTCCACTTT. This codes for CASSYSGQGNSPLHF.

This rearrangement joins TRBV7-2 to TRBJ2-1; no definite D call. CDR3 length: 14 residues. CDR1 and CDR2 (germline): SGHTA, FQGNSA. V was shortened by 3 bases and J by 0 bases, with 6 bases between the two germline ends. DNA for the CDR3: TGTGCCAGCAGCTTTGACACCTCCTACAATGAGCAGTTCTTC. Its translation is CASSFDTSYNEQFF.

Remarks on this clone: Other DNA sequences of this sample code for an identical CDR3. The chain couples TRBV5-4 to TRBJ2-7, with 8 bases aligning to TRBD2. Germline V gene data show CDR1 as SGHNT and CDR2 as YYREEE (reference sequence). With V trimmed by 1 base and J by 3 bases, 18 bases remained unmatched. CDR3 length: 19 amino acids. As DNA, the CDR3 is TGTGCCAGCAGCTTGCGGGCAGGGTGGGGGTTAGCGGGGAACTACGAGCAGTACTTC. It yields the protein CASSLRAGWGLAGNYEQYF.

The V call is TRBV5-6, the J call TRBJ1-1; D not certain. There are 11 residues in the CDR3. Deletions cut 5 bases from V and 8 bases from J, with 10 bases between. Germline assignment: CDR1 SGHDT and CDR2 YYEEEE. CDR3 in amino acids: CASSSEAEAFF. The DNA for the CDR3 is TGTGCCAGCAGTTCCGAGGCAGAAGCTTTCTTT.

Notes on this clone: Compared with germline, one end of the junction differs, possibly owing to a read error. The sample has other DNA sequences that encode this CDR3 too. V and J are TRBV30 and TRBJ1-6, with 8 bases that match TRBD1. Germline V gives CDR1 GTSNPN, CDR2 SVGIG (reference sequence). The CDR3 sequence is 14 residues long. CDR3 sequence: CAWTGGSYNSPLHF. CDR3 sequence (DNA): TGTGCCTGGACAGGGGGCTCCTATAATTCCCCCCTCCACTTT.

This chain connects TRBV9 to TRBJ2-1; 8 bases are a match to TRBD1. V gave up 2 bases and J gave up 3 bases; unmatched junction bases: 7. CDR1 and CDR2 from the germline V gene are SGDLS and YYNGEE. CDR3 length equals 16 residues. The CDR3 DNA is TGTGCCAGCAGCGTCGATGGACAGGGTAACTACAATGAGCAGTTCTTC. Encoded protein: CASSVDGQGNYNEQFF. Full variable domain (outside the CDR3, taken from reference TRBV9 and TRBJ2-1): DSGVTQTPKHLITATGQRVTLRCSPRSGDLSVYWYQQSLDQGLQFLIQYYNGEERAKGNILERFSAQQFPDLHSELNLSSLELGDSALYFCASSVDGQGNYNEQFFGPGTRLTVL.

The rearrangement links TRBV19 to TRBJ1-2, with 9 bases matching TRBD1. With 5 bases clipped from V and 5 bases from J, the junction kept 12 bases outside the gene matches. CDR1 is LNHDA and CDR2 is SQIVND in the germline V gene (reference sequence). The CDR3 consists of 16 residues. CDR3 protein: CASSSSSGTGLYGYTF. CDR3 nucleotides: TGTGCCAGTAGTTCATCATCCGGGACAGGGTTATATGGCTACACCTTC.

This clone came up once. CDR3 sequence: CASSPSSGEAYEQYF. As DNA, the CDR3 is TGTGCCAGCAGTCCATCTAGCGGGGAGGCCTACGAGCAGTACTTC. The chain has TRBV5-5 and TRBJ2-7; 9 positions match TRBD2. The CDR3 sequence is 15 residues long. V lost 5 bases to trimming and J lost 2 bases; unmatched junction nucleotides: 8. CDR1 is SGHKS, CDR2 YYEKEE, per germline (reference sequence).